This is a list of T cell receptor beta chains from one sample in a study of cytomegalovirus exposure and HLA in healthy donors. The method was immunoSEQ multiplex PCR; TCRdb's version includes in-frame clones alone and lacks a portion of them. Among roughly 180,000 clones listed, about 77% were seen once. Sequencing was carried out using PBMCs. These receptors were obtained from a female donor in good health and CMV-seronegative. The CDR3 runs from the conserved cysteine through the conserved F or W. A D gene is named only where the DNA matches it firmly. Clone size appears in some rows only: once, few, many, or a class for an expanded clone.

J gene	clone size	V gene	D gene	CDR3 DNA	CDR3 protein
TRBJ2-4	.	TRBV7-9	TRBD2	TGTGCCAGCGGGCCATGGGCGGGAGAAGCCAAAAACATTCAGTACTTC	CASGPWAGEAKNIQYF
TRBJ2-1	few	TRBV5-4	TRBD2	TGTGCCAGCACAACCCGGGGGGGCAGTTACAATGAGCAGTTCTTC	CASTTRGGSYNEQFF
TRBJ2-1	.	TRBV4-1	TRBD1	TGCGCCAGCAGCCACACGGGACAGGGGGCGGATGAGCAGTTCTTC	CASSHTGQGADEQFF
TRBJ2-2	.	TRBV27	.	TGTGCCAGCAGTTTAAGAGGCCCAAGTAACACCGGGGAGCTGTTTTTT	CASSLRGPSNTGELFF
TRBJ2-2	.	TRBV9	TRBD1	TGTGCCAGCAGCGTAGGGACAGGGCAGGACGGGGAGCTGTTTTTT	CASSVGTGQDGELFF
TRBJ2-4	.	TRBV27	.	TGTGCCAGCAGTTTGTCAGGAGGGGCCAAAAACATTCAGTACTTC	CASSLSGGAKNIQYF
TRBJ2-7	.	TRBV11-2	.	TGTGCCAGCAGCTTGGACACGCACGAGCAGTACTTC	CASSLDTHEQYF
TRBJ2-3	.	TRBV5-6	.	TGTGCCAGCAGCTCGTCGGGGGCAGATACGCAGTATTTT	CASSSSGADTQYF
TRBJ2-1	.	TRBV9	TRBD2	TGTGCCAGCAGGGCTAGCGGGAGGGCGGGTGAGCAGTTCTTC	CASRASGRAGEQFF
TRBJ2-7	.	TRBV28	TRBD1	TGTGCCAGCAGTTTACGGGACAGAGCCTACGAGCAGTACTTC	CASSLRDRAYEQYF
TRBJ1-6	.	TRBV16	.	TGTGCCAGCAGCCCTCCGACAGATAATTCACCCCTCCACTTT	CASSPPTDNSPLHF
TRBJ1-1	once	TRBV2	TRBD1	TGTGCCAGCACCCTACAGGGGGCCCCGAACACTGAAGCTTTCTTT	CASTLQGAPNTEAFF
TRBJ2-2	few	TRBV11-2	.	TGTGCCAGCAGCTTGCGGGGTGGAGGAACCGGGGAGCTGTTTTTT	CASSLRGGGTGELFF
TRBJ2-3	.	TRBV7-9	TRBD2	TGTGCCAGCAGCTCGTGGAAGGGTTGGACTAGCGGGAAATGGTATTTT	CASSSWKGWTSGKWYF
TRBJ2-1	once	TRBV4-1	.	TGCGCCAGTAGGGGACTGGGCCAGCGAGTCTCCTACAATGAGCAGTTCTTC	CASRGLGQRVSYNEQFF
TRBJ1-1	.	TRBV29-1	TRBD1	TGCAGCGTTCGGACAGGGGGTGACATGAACACTGAAGCTTTCTTT	CSVRTGGDMNTEAFF
TRBJ2-3	few	TRBV15	.	TGTGCCACCAGCAGGGAAACAGGGAGAAGGACAGATACGCAGTATTTT	CATSRETGRRTDTQYF